The 10 T cell receptor beta chains below all came from one sample that was sequenced in a study of T-cell memory formation after mild COVID-19 (dated by TCRdb to the early 2020s). Library preparation was by 5' RACE. Data came from an Illumina NovaSeq 6000. TCRdb trimmed the raw reads at Q25, called clones with MiXCR and kept productive beta chains. Rows with one shared CDR3 protein collapse into an entry with the most common genes and DNA. Recorded for this sample are about half a million distinct CDR3 sequences; about 20% of them occurred a single time. The ten largest clones add up to approximately 13% of the sample. Input material: PBMCs or a T cell subset sorted from them (not recorded which). The source of these receptors is an adult woman who had mild COVID-19 (a few samples of this study predate the infection). The sample titles of this study are shuffled in the database, so cell type and time point are left out; the donor was told from shared clones.

This clonotype was recorded many times. The CDR3 sequence: CSVDSSGGNTDTQYF. The CDR3 DNA follows: TGCAGCGTTGATAGTAGCGGGGGGAACACAGATACGCAGTATTTT. The chain employs TRBV29-1 and TRBJ2-3, with 10 positions matching TRBD2. V lost 3 bases, J lost 2 bases, and 5 bases stayed unmatched. The CDR3 covers 15 residues. Germline CDR1 and CDR2: SQVTM and ANQGSEA.

This rearrangement joins TRBV5-1 to TRBJ2-1, with 14 positions matching TRBD2. CDR3 length equals 16 residues. The germline V gene has CDR1 SGHRS and CDR2 YFSETQ. The V gene end was trimmed by 4 bases and the J gene end by 7 bases; junction bases not matched to a gene: 7. The CDR3 nucleotides read TGCGCCAGCAGCGCAGGGACTAGCGGGAGAGGGAATGAGCAGTTCTTC. Its protein is CASSAGTSGRGNEQFF.

The chain combines TRBV19 with TRBJ1-5, with no clear D. This CDR3 is 12 amino acids long. The germline V gene encodes CDR1 LNHDA and CDR2 SQIVND (reference sequence). V lost 1 base, J lost 4 bases, and 2 bases lay in between. CDR3 sequence (DNA): TGTGCCAGTAGTATAGTAAATCAGCCCCAGCATTTT. It yields the protein CASSIVNQPQHF.

The rearrangement links TRBV24-1 to TRBJ2-1; TRBD2 might be the D (6 bases). V lost 1 base and J lost 5, with 11 bases in between. Looked up from germline, CDR1 is KGHDR and CDR2 is SFDVKD. The CDR3 loop spans 15 amino acids. The CDR3 loop reads CATSDFPTRNNEQFF. The CDR3 nucleotides read TGTGCCACCAGTGATTTCCCGACTAGAAACAATGAGCAGTTCTTC.

This clonotype occurred a few times. This chain joins TRBV29-1 and TRBJ1-1; no firm D call. This CDR3 is 13 amino acids long. The V gene's germline CDR1 is SQVTM and CDR2 ANQGSEA. V lost 1 base, J lost 11 bases, and 17 bases lay in between. The CDR3 DNA follows: TGCAGCGTTGAAGTTACGGGTTCACCGCGGGCTTTCTTT. Protein: CSVEVTGSPRAFF.

This clonotype has more than one count but fewer than ten. This chain uses TRBV11-2 with TRBJ2-1; the match to TRBD2 covers 10 bases. Germline CDR1 is SGHAT and CDR2 is FQNNGV. V was clipped by 4 bases and J by 6 bases; unmatched bases: 9. This CDR3 region has 16 residues. CDR3 sequence: CASSSLAGAVINEQFF. CDR3 coding DNA: TGTGCCAGCAGCTCGCTAGCGGGGGCAGTCATCAATGAGCAGTTCTTC.

This clonotype came up many times. The rearrangement joins TRBV5-6 to TRBJ2-1; 8 bases map to TRBD1. This CDR3 is built from 15 residues. J lost 5 bases, V lost 0 bases, and 4 bases had no gene match. CDR1 and CDR2 from the germline V gene are SGHDT and YYEEEE. The CDR3: CASSLAGGTDNEQFF. The CDR3 nucleotides read TGTGCCAGCAGCTTGGCAGGGGGCACAGACAATGAGCAGTTCTTC.

The rearrangement links TRBV3-1 to TRBJ2-5; 12 bases are shared with TRBD2. V lost 1 base to trimming and J lost 3 bases; unmatched junction nucleotides: 3. The germline CDR1 and CDR2 sequences are LGHDT and YNNKEL (reference sequence). This CDR3 has 16 amino acids. The CDR3 coding sequence is TGTGCCAGCAGCCAAGCTCGACTAGCGGGGGAAGAGACCCAGTACTTC. Encoded protein: CASSQARLAGEETQYF.

DNA for the CDR3: TGTGCCAGCAGCCCGAGTCATAGCAGGGTGAATGAGCAGTTCTTC. Translation: CASSPSHSRVNEQFF. The chain carries TRBV7-2 and TRBJ2-1, with D possibly being TRBD1 (5 bases). The CDR3 spans 15 residues. Trimming removed 5 bases at V and 7 bases at J, with 18 bases between. Germline-derived CDR1 and CDR2 are SGHTA and FQGNSA.

This clonotype occurred a few times. V is TRBV4-1 and J is TRBJ1-4; TRBD1 is a possible D gene (5 bases). V gave up 0 bases and J gave up 7 bases, with 15 bases separating them. Germline lookup yields CDR1 MGHRA and CDR2 YSYEKL. The CDR3 is 16 amino acids. Here the CDR3 DNA reads TGCGCCAGCAGCCAAGATAGCATCGGACAAGCTGAAAAACTGTTTTTT. It specifies CASSQDSIGQAEKLFF.